The 28 T cell receptor beta chains below all came from one sample that was sequenced in a study of blood T cell repertoires in COVID-19. The method was immunoSEQ multiplex PCR; TCRdb's version includes in-frame clones alone and lacks a portion of them. The sample includes 120,000 to 150,000 clones, around 81% of them seen just once. Sequencing was done on a sample of peripheral blood. These TCRs come from a man in his 60s with active or convalescent COVID-19.

The J gene is TRBJ1-4, the V gene TRBV7-9, with 8 bases matching TRBD1. CDR3 size: 15 residues. Germline V gene data show CDR1 as SEHNR and CDR2 as FQNEAQ (reference sequence). V was clipped by 5 bases and J by 7 bases; unmatched bases: 9. CDR3 in DNA: TGTGCCAGCAGCCGATATCGACAGGGGAGTGAAAAACTGTTTTTT. It translates to CASSRYRQGSEKLFF.

The chain recombines TRBV28 with TRBJ1-5; D is unresolved. V lost 3 bases and J 4 bases, leaving 4 bases between the germline ends. Looked up from germline, CDR1 is MDHEN and CDR2 is SYDVKM. This CDR3 has 12 amino acids. The CDR3 protein is CASSLRNQPQHF. The DNA for the CDR3 is TGTGCCAGCAGTTTGAGGAATCAGCCCCAGCATTTT. The variable domain in full, with the rest retrieved from reference TRBV28 and TRBJ1-5, is DVKVTQSSRYLVKRTGEKVFLECVQDMDHENMFWYRQDPGLGLRLIYFSYDVKMKEKGDIPEGYSVSREKKERFSLILESASTNQTSMYLCASSLRNQPQHFGDGTRLSIL.

The gene calls are TRBV30 and TRBJ2-1; D gene ambiguous. Trimming took 2 bases from V and 5 from J, leaving 7 bases between them. The CDR3 is 12 residues long. Per the germline V gene, CDR1 is GTSNPN and CDR2 is SVGIG (reference sequence). The CDR3 DNA reads as TGTGCCTGGAGTCCCAATCACAATGAGCAGTTCTTC. This gives the protein CAWSPNHNEQFF. Variable domain in full (rest from reference TRBV30 and TRBJ2-1): SQTIHQWPATLVQPVGSPLSLECTVEGTSNPNLYWYRQAAGRGLQLLFYSVGIGQISSEVPQNLSASRPQDRQFILSSKKLLLSDSGFYLCAWSPNHNEQFFGPGTRLTVL.

The chain couples TRBV12-5 to TRBJ1-2, with unresolved D. V was clipped by 3 bases and J by 0 bases, with 2 bases between them. The CDR3 has 12 residues. From germline, CDR1 is LGHNT and CDR2 FRNRAP. The CDR3 DNA sequence: TGTGCTAGTGGTTTCTCTAACTATGGCTACACCTTC. It translates to CASGFSNYGYTF.

The chain couples TRBV18 to TRBJ1-1; TRBD1 is a possible D gene (6 bases). The germline V gene encodes CDR1 KGHSH and CDR2 LQKENI. V lost 3 bases, J lost 1 base, and 9 bases lay in between. This CDR3 spans 14 amino acids. The CDR3 nucleotides are TGTGCCAGCTCACCCGACAGGCGGAACACTGAAGCTTTCTTT. The encoded protein is CASSPDRRNTEAFF.

The chain combines TRBV6-5 with TRBJ1-5, with D maybe TRBD1 (5 bases). Trimming left V 6 bases short and J 0 bases short, with 12 bases between. The CDR3 totals 15 residues. Germline V gene sequence: CDR1 MNHEY, CDR2 SVGAGI. DNA for the CDR3: TGTGCCAGCAGCTCTCAGGGAAATAGCAATCAGCCCCAGCATTTT. It translates to CASSSQGNSNQPQHF.

The chain links TRBV19 to TRBJ2-1; 8 nucleotides align to TRBD2. Germline V gene data show CDR1 as LNHDA and CDR2 as SQIVND (reference sequence). V gave up 10 bases and J gave up 3 bases; unmatched junction bases: 8. The length of the CDR3 is 14 residues. CDR3 DNA sequence: TGTGCCACCTTGGGGCGGGAGGACTACAATGAGCAGTTCTTC. Translated: CATLGREDYNEQFF.

The CDR3 region is CASSARGTSGAGTQYF. In DNA, the CDR3 is TGTGCCAGCAGCGCCAGGGGGACTAGCGGGGCCGGCACGCAGTATTTT. This chain joins TRBV9 and TRBJ2-3, with 13 bases lining up with TRBD2. The V gene's germline CDR1 is SGDLS and CDR2 YYNGEE. This CDR3 region has 16 residues. V gave up 3 bases and J gave up 9 bases; unmatched junction bases: 10.

The rearrangement uses TRBV2 and TRBJ1-5, with D perhaps TRBD1 (6 bases). Germline CDR1 and CDR2: SNHLY and FYNNEI. V was clipped by 5 bases and J by 2 bases, with 13 bases between them. The CDR3 has 15 amino acids. The CDR3 sequence is CASSSQGMRNQPQHF. The CDR3 region has the DNA TGTGCCAGCAGTTCACAGGGTATGCGCAATCAGCCCCAGCATTTT.

This clone was observed a handful of times. The chain combines TRBV7-8 with TRBJ2-1; TRBD1 aligns across 7 bases. The CDR3 runs to 13 residues. Germline lookup yields CDR1 SGHVS and CDR2 FQNEAQ. J lost 8 bases, V lost 5 bases, and 6 bases had no gene match. The CDR3 DNA reads TGTGCCAGCAGCACTCGACAGGGCTATGAGCAGTTCTTC. Translated: CASSTRQGYEQFF.

The V and J genes are TRBV12-5 and TRBJ2-1; 9 bases are a match to TRBD2. V lost 6 bases, J lost 9 bases, and 9 bases stayed unmatched. The CDR3 spans 14 residues. In germline, CDR1 is LGHNT, CDR2 FRNRAP. The CDR3 loop is CASGQREAWGEQFF. The CDR3 DNA is TGTGCTAGTGGCCAGCGGGAGGCATGGGGTGAGCAGTTCTTC.

J is TRBJ2-7 and V is TRBV28, with TRBD2 identical over 11 bases. Germline V gene sequence: CDR1 MDHEN, CDR2 SYDVKM. V gave up 5 bases and J gave up 2 bases; unmatched junction bases: 8. This CDR3 comprises 16 residues. CDR3 protein: CASSTSGLAVPYEQYF. DNA for the CDR3: TGTGCCAGCAGTACCTCGGGACTAGCGGTCCCCTACGAGCAGTACTTC.

The chain uses TRBV11-1 and TRBJ2-3; 9 nucleotides agree with TRBD1. There are 17 residues in the CDR3. V lost 0 bases, J lost 4 bases, and 8 bases stayed unmatched. CDR1 is SGHAT, CDR2 FQDESV, per germline (reference sequence). Here the CDR3 DNA reads TGTGCCAGCAGCTTAGCGGGCGGGACAGGGTGGTCAGATACGCAGTATTTT. Translated: CASSLAGGTGWSDTQYF. Full variable domain (missing parts from reference TRBV11-1 and TRBJ2-3): EAEVAQSPRYKITEKSQAVAFWCDPISGHATLYWYRQILGQGPELLVQFQDESVVDDSQLPKDRFSAERLKGVDSTLKIQPAELGDSAMYLCASSLAGGTGWSDTQYFGPGTRLTVL.

This chain uses TRBV28 with TRBJ2-7, with 8 bases identical to TRBD2. Germline V gene sequence: CDR1 MDHEN, CDR2 SYDVKM. Losses at the gene ends were 4 bases for V and 0 bases for J; bases not matched to a gene: 8. This CDR3 has 16 residues. The CDR3 here is CASSSSGTSPSYEQYF. DNA of the CDR3: TGTGCCAGCAGTTCCTCCGGGACTAGTCCCTCCTACGAGCAGTACTTC.

The chain is built from TRBV7-6 and TRBJ1-3; no clear D gene. The germline V gene encodes CDR1 SGHVS and CDR2 FNYEAQ. CDR3 size: 15 residues. With 5 bases removed from V and 0 bases from J, the gap between germline ends came to 11 bases. Here the CDR3 reads CASSPWAASGNTIYF. CDR3 sequence (DNA): TGTGCCAGCAGCCCCTGGGCAGCCTCTGGAAACACCATATATTTT. The full variable domain, its missing parts supplied by reference TRBV7-6 and TRBJ1-3, is GAGVSQSPRYKVTKRGQDVALRCDPISGHVSLYWYRQALGQGPEFLTYFNYEAQQDKSGLPNDRFSAERPEGSISTLTIQRTEQRDSAMYRCASSPWAASGNTIYFGEGSWLTVV.

The J gene is TRBJ1-5, the V gene TRBV28; 8 nucleotides align to TRBD1. Germline CDR1 MDHEN, CDR2 SYDVKM. This CDR3 has 14 residues. V shed 5 bases, J shed 7 bases, and the junction held 7 bases outside the gene matches. CDR3 sequence reads: CASSTGQGIQPQHF. The CDR3 DNA reads as TGTGCCAGCAGTACCGGACAGGGAATACAGCCCCAGCATTTT.

The chain is built from TRBV11-2 and TRBJ1-6; D call uncertain. Germline assignment: CDR1 SGHAT and CDR2 FQNNGV. This CDR3 has 15 amino acids. Deletions cut 3 bases from V and 0 bases from J, with 6 bases between. Here the CDR3 reads CASSFESSYNSPLHF. The CDR3 DNA follows: TGTGCCAGCAGCTTTGAGAGCTCCTATAATTCACCCCTCCACTTT.

This chain links TRBV11-1 with TRBJ1-2, with 7 bases lining up with TRBD1. The V and J ends lost 4 bases and 2 bases, in that order; junction bases with no gene match: 7. The CDR3 sequence is 15 residues long. Germline CDR1 SGHAT, CDR2 FQDESV (reference sequence). This CDR3 reads CASSSRTGWNYGYTF. CDR3 in DNA: TGTGCCAGCAGCTCTCGGACAGGCTGGAACTATGGCTACACCTTC.

The V and J genes are TRBV28 and TRBJ1-1; TRBD1 agrees at 7 bases. CDR1 is MDHEN, CDR2 SYDVKM, per germline. The ends lost 6 bases at V and 6 bases at J; junction bases unmatched: 10. The CDR3 consists of 14 residues. The CDR3 here is CASRPSGGVPEAFF. The CDR3 nucleotides are TGTGCCAGCAGGCCCTCAGGGGGAGTCCCTGAAGCTTTCTTT.

The chain uses TRBV5-1 and TRBJ1-4; D remains unclear. In germline, CDR1 is SGHRS, CDR2 YFSETQ. The CDR3 has 14 residues. V was trimmed by 4 bases and J by 0 bases, leaving 7 bases between them. CDR3 protein: CASSPEATNEKLFF. The CDR3 region has the DNA TGCGCCAGCAGCCCGGAGGCAACTAATGAAAAACTGTTTTTT.

This clone was found a few times. This chain uses TRBV5-1 with TRBJ1-1; D perhaps matches TRBD1 (6 bases). Germline loops: CDR1 SGHRS, CDR2 YFSETQ. Deletions cut 7 bases from V and 3 bases from J, with 16 bases between. The CDR3 sequence is 14 residues long. The CDR3 loop reads CASGTGYTDTEAFF. The CDR3 DNA reads TGCGCCAGCGGTACAGGGTATACGGACACTGAAGCTTTCTTT.

The rearrangement uses TRBV6-5 and TRBJ2-3; TRBD1 aligns across 8 bases. CDR3 length: 13 residues. V was pared by 8 bases and J by 3 bases, with 4 bases of the junction left unmatched. CDR1 and CDR2 from the germline V gene are MNHEY and SVGAGI. The CDR3 region has the DNA TGTGCCAGCGGGACAGGAGTAACAGATACGCAGTATTTT. Encoded protein: CASGTGVTDTQYF.

The chain recombines TRBV20-1 with TRBJ2-1, with 7 positions matching TRBD2. The length of the CDR3 is 14 residues. The V gene end was trimmed by 3 bases and the J gene end by 9 bases; junction bases not matched to a gene: 11. Germline assignment: CDR1 DFQATT and CDR2 SNEGSKA (reference sequence). CDR3 sequence (DNA): TGCAGTGCTAGTCTGTTAGCGGGTACAGGTGAGCAGTTCTTC. It is translated as CSASLLAGTGEQFF.

This clone was seen only a few times. The rearrangement joins TRBV6-2 or TRBV6-3 to TRBJ2-4, with 8 bases identical to TRBD1. Germline V gene data show CDR1 as MNHEY and CDR2 as SVGEGT. After removal of 6 bases from V and 4 bases from J, the junction contained 8 bases not matched to a gene. The CDR3 length is 15 residues. The CDR3 sequence: CASSPIRTGKNIQYF. Written as DNA, the CDR3 is TGTGCCAGCAGCCCAATACGGACAGGGAAAAACATTCAGTACTTC.

Only one count was recorded for this clone. This sequence joins TRBV7-2 and TRBJ2-2; TRBD1 aligns across 7 bases. Losses at the gene ends were 6 bases for V and 6 bases for J; bases not matched to a gene: 7. The CDR3 contains 14 residues. Germline V gene data show CDR1 as SGHTA and CDR2 as FQGNSA. CDR3 in amino acids: CASRKTGIAGELFF. The CDR3 coding sequence is TGTGCCAGCAGAAAGACAGGGATCGCCGGGGAGCTGTTTTTT. The full variable domain, completed using reference TRBV7-2 and TRBJ2-2, is GAGVSQSPSNKVTEKGKDVELRCDPISGHTALYWYRQSLGQGLEFLIYFQGNSAPDKSGLPSDRFSAERTGGSVSTLTIQRTQQEDSAVYLCASRKTGIAGELFFGEGSRLTVL.

The sample holds a few counts of this clone. The genes are TRBV30 and TRBJ1-5; 7 bases are shared with TRBD1. Losses at the gene ends were 3 bases for V and 2 bases for J; bases not matched to a gene: 4. This CDR3 is built from 14 residues. Per germline, CDR1 GTSNPN and CDR2 SVGIG (reference sequence). The CDR3 protein is CAWRGGQRNQPQHF. CDR3 bases: TGTGCCTGGAGGGGGGGACAGCGCAATCAGCCCCAGCATTTT.

This clone was detected only a few times. The chain links TRBV2 to TRBJ1-2; D is uncertain. V lost 7 bases and J 6 bases, leaving 21 bases between the germline ends. Germline CDR1 SNHLY, CDR2 FYNNEI. The CDR3 has 15 residues. CDR3 in amino acids: CASTRRAVSGDGYTF. As DNA, the CDR3 is TGTGCCAGCACCAGGCGGGCGGTGAGTGGCGATGGCTACACCTTC.

The rearrangement joins TRBV2 to TRBJ2-7; D not certain. The CDR3 totals 14 residues. Trimming left V 2 bases short and J 2 bases short, with 10 bases between. Looked up from germline, CDR1 is SNHLY and CDR2 is FYNNEI. Here the CDR3 reads CASSESRSTYEQYF. DNA for the CDR3: TGTGCCAGCAGTGAAAGCCGTTCAACCTACGAGCAGTACTTC.